The entry below describes one T cell receptor (beta chain). The data belong to a study of T cell responses to AZD1222 COVID-19 vaccine. The V and J ends lost 4 bases and 0 bases respectively, with 10 bases between them. Germline V gene data show CDR1 as LGHNA and CDR2 as YSLEER. The CDR3 sequence is 16 residues long. Clones were sequenced by immunoSEQ multiplex PCR, and TCRdb holds only the in-frame ones, with some missing. The sample lists about 120,000 clones; 85% to 90% were seen once. The source was peripheral blood, collected on day 0 of AZD1222 vaccination. The chain is built from TRBV4-3 and TRBJ1-6; D may be TRBD1 (5 bases). The TCR was taken from an adult in good health. The CDR3 DNA follows: TGCGCCAGCAGCCGGGGGGAATCCTCCTATAATTCACCCCTCCACTTT. The encoded protein is CASSRGESSYNSPLHF.